This TCR beta chain was identified during a study of cytotoxic CD8 clonotypes in ibrutinib-treated CLL. Sequencing was performed with immunoSEQ multiplex PCR; in TCRdb, only in-frame clones are kept and a portion is missing. In the table there are under 150,000 clones, 84% of which are singletons. Germline V gene data show CDR1 as MRHNA and CDR2 as SNTAGT. V was pared by 6 bases and J by 6 bases, with 7 bases of the junction left unmatched. The CDR3 totals 14 residues. This receptor was taken from a human donor with chronic lymphocytic leukemia. The sequenced sample was PBMCs, obtained after 24 months of ibrutinib treatment. V and J are TRBV6-4 and TRBJ2-1; TRBD2 matches at 8 bases. The CDR3, as DNA: TGTGCCAGCAGCCCGGGGGGGGGAAGCAATGAGCAGTTCTTC. It is translated as CASSPGGGSNEQFF.